This T cell receptor beta chain was captured by sequencing in a study of T cells in Graves' hyperthyroidism and ophthalmopathy. Study outcomes and limitations: Before onset, by a median of around six months, the model predicted ophthalmopathy. The authors' 13 V-J model separated ophthalmopathy from stable hyperthyroidism.

To note about this clonotype: Its specificity is unknown.

TCR beta CDR3 regions were amplified from RNA. A first-round RT-PCR of the TCR CDR3 used the HTBI primer set. TCRdb processed the multiplex PCR reads anew with MiXCR; each CDR3 protein has one entry. Of approximately 720,000 distinct CDR3 sequences detected, over 15% appear once; the ten largest clones hold roughly a sixth. Patients aged 18 to 65 had newly diagnosed hyperthyroidism of under 2 months' duration. The V gene lost 4 bases and the J gene lost 0 bases, with 7 bases spanning the gap. The germline V gene encodes CDR1 KGHDR and CDR2 SFDVKD. The CDR3 spans 14 residues. Sequencing used blood. The rearrangement links TRBV24-1 to TRBJ2-3; no clear D. The clonotype comes from a woman aged 45-59 years with Graves' hyperthyroidism that later progressed to Graves' ophthalmopathy. CDR3 bases: TGTGCCACCAGTGACAAGGTCAGCACAGATACGCAGTATTTT. Its protein product is CATSDKVSTDTQYF.